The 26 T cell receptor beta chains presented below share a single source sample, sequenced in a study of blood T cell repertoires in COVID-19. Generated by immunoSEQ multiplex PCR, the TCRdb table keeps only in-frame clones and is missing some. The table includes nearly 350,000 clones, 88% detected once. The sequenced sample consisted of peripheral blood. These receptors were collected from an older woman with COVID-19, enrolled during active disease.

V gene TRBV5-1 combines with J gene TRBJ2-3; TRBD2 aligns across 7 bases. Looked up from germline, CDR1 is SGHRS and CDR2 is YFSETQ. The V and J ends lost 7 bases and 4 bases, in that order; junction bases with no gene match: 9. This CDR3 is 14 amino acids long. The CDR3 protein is CASAPGGYSDTQYF. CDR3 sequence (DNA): TGCGCCAGCGCCCCGGGAGGCTACTCAGATACGCAGTATTTT.

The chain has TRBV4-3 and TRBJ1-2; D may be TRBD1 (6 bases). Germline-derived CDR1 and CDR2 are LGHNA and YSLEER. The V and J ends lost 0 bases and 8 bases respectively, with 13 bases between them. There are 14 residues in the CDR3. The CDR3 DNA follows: TGCGCCAGCAGCCAAGAACAGGGTATAGAAGGCTACACCTTC. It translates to CASSQEQGIEGYTF.

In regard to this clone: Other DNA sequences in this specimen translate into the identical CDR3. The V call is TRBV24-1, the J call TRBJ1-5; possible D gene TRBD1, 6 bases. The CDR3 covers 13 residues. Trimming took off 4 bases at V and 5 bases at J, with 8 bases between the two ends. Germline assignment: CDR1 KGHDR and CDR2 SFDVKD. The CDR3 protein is CATSDRGDQPQHF. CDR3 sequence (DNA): TGTGCCACCAGTGACAGGGGCGATCAGCCCCAGCATTTT.

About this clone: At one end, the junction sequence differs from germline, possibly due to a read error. The CDR3 DNA sequence: TGCGCCAGCAGGTTGGACGGGACAGGGGGCAGTTTAGCTGAAGCTTTCTTT. Its translation: CASRLDGTGGSLAEAFF. The chain carries TRBV5-1 and TRBJ1-1, with TRBD1 matching 12 bases. Looked up from germline, CDR1 is SGHRS and CDR2 is YFSETQ. This CDR3 spans 17 amino acids. The full variable domain, in which reference TRBV5-1 and TRBJ1-1 provide the parts outside the CDR3, is KAGVTQTPRYLIKTRGQQVTLSCSPISGHRSVSWYQQTPGQGLQFLFEYFSETQRNKGNFPGRFSGRQFSNSRSEMNVSTLELGDSALYLCASRLDGTGGSLAEAFFGQGTRLTVV.

CDR3 protein: CASSRDAGQGETQYF. As DNA, the CDR3 is TGCGCCAGCAGCCGCGACGCGGGTCAGGGGGAGACCCAGTACTTC. This chain uses TRBV5-1 with TRBJ2-5; possible D gene TRBD1, 6 bases. Trimming stripped 4 bases from V and 5 bases from J, with 18 bases between. The germline CDR1 and CDR2 sequences are SGHRS and YFSETQ. The CDR3 loop spans 15 amino acids.

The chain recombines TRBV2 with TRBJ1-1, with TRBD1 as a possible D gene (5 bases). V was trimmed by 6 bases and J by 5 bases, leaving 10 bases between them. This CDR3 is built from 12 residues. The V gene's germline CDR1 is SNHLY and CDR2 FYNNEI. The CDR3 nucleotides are TGTGCCAGCAGCAGGGTCTCTACTGAAGCTTTCTTT. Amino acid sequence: CASSRVSTEAFF.

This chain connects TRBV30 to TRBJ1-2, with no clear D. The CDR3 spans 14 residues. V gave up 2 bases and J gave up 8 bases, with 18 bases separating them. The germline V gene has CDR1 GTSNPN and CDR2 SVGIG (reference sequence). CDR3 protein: CAWSLTGLVRGYTF. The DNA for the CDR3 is TGTGCCTGGAGTCTGACGGGATTGGTGCGGGGCTACACCTTC.

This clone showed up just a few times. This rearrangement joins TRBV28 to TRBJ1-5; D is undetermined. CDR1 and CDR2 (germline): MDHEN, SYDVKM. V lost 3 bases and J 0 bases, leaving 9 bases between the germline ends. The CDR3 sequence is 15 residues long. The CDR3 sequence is CASSLAGFSNQPQHF. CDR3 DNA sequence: TGTGCCAGCAGTTTGGCAGGTTTTAGCAATCAGCCCCAGCATTTT.

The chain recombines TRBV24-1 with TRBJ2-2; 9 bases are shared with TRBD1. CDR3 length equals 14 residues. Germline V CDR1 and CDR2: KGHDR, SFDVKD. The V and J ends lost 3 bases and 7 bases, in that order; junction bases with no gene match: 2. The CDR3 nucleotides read TGTGCCACCAGTGATCTGGGACAGGGCGGGGAGCTGTTTTTT. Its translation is CATSDLGQGGELFF.

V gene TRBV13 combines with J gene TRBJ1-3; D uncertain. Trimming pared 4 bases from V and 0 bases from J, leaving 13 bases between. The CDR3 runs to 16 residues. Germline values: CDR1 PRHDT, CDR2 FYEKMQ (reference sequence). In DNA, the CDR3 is TGTGCCAGCAGCTCCTCCTATGGTGGCTCTGGAAACACCATATATTTT. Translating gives CASSSSYGGSGNTIYF.

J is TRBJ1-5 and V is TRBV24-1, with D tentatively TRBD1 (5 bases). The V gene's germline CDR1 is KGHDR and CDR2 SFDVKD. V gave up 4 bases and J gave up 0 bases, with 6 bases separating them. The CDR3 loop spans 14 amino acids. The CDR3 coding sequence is TGTGCCACCAGTGAAGACAGTAGCAATCAGCCCCAGCATTTT. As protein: CATSEDSSNQPQHF.

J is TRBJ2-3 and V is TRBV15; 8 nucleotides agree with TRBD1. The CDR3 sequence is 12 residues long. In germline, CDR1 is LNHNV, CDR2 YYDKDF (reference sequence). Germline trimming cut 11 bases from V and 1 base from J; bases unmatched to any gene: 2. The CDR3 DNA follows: TGTGCCTCACAGGGGGGCACAGATACGCAGTATTTT. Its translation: CASQGGTDTQYF.

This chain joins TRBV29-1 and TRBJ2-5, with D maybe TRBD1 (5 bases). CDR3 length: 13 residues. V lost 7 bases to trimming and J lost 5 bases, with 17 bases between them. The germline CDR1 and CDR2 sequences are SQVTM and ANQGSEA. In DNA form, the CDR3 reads TGCAGCGGACTTCAGGGTTCCGGGGAGACCCAGTACTTC. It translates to CSGLQGSGETQYF.

CDR3: CASSPRDRNTEAFF. The CDR3 coding sequence is TGTGCCAGCAGTCCACGGGACAGGAACACTGAAGCTTTCTTT. The chain uses TRBV27 and TRBJ1-1; 7 positions agree with TRBD1. Germline V gene lookup returns CDR1 MNHEY and CDR2 SMNVEV (reference sequence). This CDR3 is 14 amino acids long. V lost 5 bases to trimming and J lost 1 base; unmatched junction nucleotides: 4.

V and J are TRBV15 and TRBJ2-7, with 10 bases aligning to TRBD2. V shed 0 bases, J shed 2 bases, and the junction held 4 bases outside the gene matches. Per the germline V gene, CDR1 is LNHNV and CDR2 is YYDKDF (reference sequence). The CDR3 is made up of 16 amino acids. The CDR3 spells CATSRETSGATYEQYF. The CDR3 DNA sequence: TGTGCCACCAGCAGAGAAACTAGCGGGGCTACCTACGAGCAGTACTTC. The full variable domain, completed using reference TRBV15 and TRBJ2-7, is DAMVIQNPRYQVTQFGKPVTLSCSQTLNHNVMYWYQQKSSQAPKLLFHYYDKDFNNEADTPDNFQSRRPNTSFCFLDIRSPGLGDTAMYLCATSRETSGATYEQYFGPGTRLTVT.

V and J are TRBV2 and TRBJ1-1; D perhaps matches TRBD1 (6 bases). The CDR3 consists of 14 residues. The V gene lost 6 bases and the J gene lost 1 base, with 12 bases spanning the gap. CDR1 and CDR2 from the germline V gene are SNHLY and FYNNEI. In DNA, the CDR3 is TGTGCCAGCAGCTCCGGACAGAGGAACACTGAAGCTTTCTTT. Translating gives CASSSGQRNTEAFF.

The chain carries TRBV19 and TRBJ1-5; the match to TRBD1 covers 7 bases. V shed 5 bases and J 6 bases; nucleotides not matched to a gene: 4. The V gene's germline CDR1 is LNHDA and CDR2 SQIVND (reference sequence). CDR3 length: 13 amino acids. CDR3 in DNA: TGTGCCAGTAGTGACAGGGTTGGTCAGCCCCAGCATTTT. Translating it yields CASSDRVGQPQHF. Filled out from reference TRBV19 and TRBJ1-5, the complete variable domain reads DGGITQSPKYLFRKEGQNVTLSCEQNLNHDAMYWYRQDPGQGLRLIYYSQIVNDFQKGDIAEGYSVSREKKESFPLTVTSAQKNPTAFYLCASSDRVGQPQHFGDGTRLSIL.

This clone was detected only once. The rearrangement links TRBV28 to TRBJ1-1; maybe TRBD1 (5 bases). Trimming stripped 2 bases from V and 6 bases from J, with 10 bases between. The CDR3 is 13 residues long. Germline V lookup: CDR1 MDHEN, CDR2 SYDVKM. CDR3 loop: CASSLDRDAEAFF. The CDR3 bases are TGTGCCAGCAGTTTAGACAGAGATGCTGAAGCTTTCTTT. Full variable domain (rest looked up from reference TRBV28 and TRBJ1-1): DVKVTQSSRYLVKRTGEKVFLECVQDMDHENMFWYRQDPGLGLRLIYFSYDVKMKEKGDIPEGYSVSREKKERFSLILESASTNQTSMYLCASSLDRDAEAFFGQGTRLTVV.

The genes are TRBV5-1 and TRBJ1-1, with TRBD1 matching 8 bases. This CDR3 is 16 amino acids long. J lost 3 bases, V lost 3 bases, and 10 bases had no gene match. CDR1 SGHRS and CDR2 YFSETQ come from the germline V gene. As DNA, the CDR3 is TGCGCCAGCAGCTCAGGACAGGGAAGGTTAGACACTGAAGCTTTCTTT. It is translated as CASSSGQGRLDTEAFF. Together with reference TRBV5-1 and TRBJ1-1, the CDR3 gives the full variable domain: KAGVTQTPRYLIKTRGQQVTLSCSPISGHRSVSWYQQTPGQGLQFLFEYFSETQRNKGNFPGRFSGRQFSNSRSEMNVSTLELGDSALYLCASSSGQGRLDTEAFFGQGTRLTVV.

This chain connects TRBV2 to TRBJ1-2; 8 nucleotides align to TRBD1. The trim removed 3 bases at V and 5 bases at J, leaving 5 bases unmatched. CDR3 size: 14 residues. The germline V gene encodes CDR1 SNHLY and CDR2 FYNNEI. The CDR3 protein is CASSDRGLRYGYTF. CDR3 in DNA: TGTGCCAGCAGTGACAGGGGGCTTCGATATGGCTACACCTTC.

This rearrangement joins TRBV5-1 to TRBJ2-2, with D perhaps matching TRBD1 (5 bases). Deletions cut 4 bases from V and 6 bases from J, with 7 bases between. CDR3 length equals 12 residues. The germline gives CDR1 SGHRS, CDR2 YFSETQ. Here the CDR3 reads CASSPRAGELFF. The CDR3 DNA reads TGCGCCAGCAGCCCCAGGGCCGGGGAGCTGTTTTTT.

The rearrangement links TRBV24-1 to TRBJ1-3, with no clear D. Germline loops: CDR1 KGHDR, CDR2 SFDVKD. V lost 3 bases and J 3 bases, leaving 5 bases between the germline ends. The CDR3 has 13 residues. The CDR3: CATSDVRGNTIYF. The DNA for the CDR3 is TGTGCCACCAGTGATGTTCGTGGAAACACCATATATTTT.

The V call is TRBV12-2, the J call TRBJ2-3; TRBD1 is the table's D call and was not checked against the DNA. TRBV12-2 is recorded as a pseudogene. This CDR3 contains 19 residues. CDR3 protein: CASRLAGPGTGDFADTQYF. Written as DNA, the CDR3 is TGTGCAAGTCGCTTAGCAGGTCCCGGGACAGGGGATTTTGCAGATACGCAGTATTTT.

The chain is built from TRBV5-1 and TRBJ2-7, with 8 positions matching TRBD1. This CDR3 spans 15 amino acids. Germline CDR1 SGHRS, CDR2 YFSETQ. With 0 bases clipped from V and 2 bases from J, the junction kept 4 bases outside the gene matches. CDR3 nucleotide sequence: TGCGCCAGCAGCTTGGGAGGACAGGGACCCTACGAGCAGTACTTC. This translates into CASSLGGQGPYEQYF.

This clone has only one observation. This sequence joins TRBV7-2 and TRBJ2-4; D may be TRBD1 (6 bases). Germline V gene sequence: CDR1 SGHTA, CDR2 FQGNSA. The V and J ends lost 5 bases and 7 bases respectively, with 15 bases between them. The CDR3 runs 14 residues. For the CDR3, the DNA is TGTGCCAGCAGCCTCAACAGGGAGAGGAACATTCAGTACTTC. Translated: CASSLNRERNIQYF.

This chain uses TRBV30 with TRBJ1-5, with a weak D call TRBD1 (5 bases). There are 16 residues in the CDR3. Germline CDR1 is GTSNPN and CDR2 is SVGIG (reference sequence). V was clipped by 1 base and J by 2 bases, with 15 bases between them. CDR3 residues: CAWSGRGGRGNQPQHF. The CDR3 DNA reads TGTGCCTGGAGTGGAAGGGGAGGTCGAGGCAATCAGCCCCAGCATTTT.